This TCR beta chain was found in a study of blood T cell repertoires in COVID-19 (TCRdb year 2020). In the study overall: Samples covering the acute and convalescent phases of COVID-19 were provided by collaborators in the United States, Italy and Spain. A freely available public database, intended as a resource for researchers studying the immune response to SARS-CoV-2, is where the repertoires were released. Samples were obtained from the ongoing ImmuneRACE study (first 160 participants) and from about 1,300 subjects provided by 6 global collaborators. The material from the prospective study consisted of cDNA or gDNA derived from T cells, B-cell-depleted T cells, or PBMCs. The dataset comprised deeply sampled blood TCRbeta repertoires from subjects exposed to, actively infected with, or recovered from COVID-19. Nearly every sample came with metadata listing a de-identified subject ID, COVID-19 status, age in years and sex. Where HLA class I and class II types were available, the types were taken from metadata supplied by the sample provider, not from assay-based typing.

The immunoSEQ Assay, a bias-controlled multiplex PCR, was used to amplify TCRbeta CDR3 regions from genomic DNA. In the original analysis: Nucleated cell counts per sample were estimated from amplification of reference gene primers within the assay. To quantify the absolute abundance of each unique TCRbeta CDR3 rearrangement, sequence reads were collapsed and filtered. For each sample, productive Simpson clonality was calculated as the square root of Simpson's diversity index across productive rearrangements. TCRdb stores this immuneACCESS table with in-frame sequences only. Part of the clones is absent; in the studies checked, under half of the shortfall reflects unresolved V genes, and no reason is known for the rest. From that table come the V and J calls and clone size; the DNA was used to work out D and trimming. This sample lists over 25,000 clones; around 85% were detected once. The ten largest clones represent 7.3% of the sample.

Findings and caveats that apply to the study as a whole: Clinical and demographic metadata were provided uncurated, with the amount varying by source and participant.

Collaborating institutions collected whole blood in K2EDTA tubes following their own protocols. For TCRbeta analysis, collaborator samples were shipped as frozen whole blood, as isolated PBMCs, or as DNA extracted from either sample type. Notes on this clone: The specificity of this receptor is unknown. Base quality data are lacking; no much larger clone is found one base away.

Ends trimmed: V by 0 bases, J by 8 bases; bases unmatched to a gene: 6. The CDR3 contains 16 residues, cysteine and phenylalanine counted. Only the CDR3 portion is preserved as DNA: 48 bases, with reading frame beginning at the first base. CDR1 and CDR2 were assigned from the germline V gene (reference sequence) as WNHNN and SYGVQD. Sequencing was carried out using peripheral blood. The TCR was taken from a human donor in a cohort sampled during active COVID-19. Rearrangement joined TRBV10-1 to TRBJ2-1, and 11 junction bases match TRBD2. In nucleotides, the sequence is TGCGCCAGCAGTGAGTCGATAGCGGGGGGGCCGCATGAGCAGTTCTTC. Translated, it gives CASSESIAGGPHEQFF.